Listed below are T cell receptor beta chains from one sample, sequenced in a study of cytomegalovirus exposure and HLA in healthy donors. The assay was immunoSEQ multiplex PCR, and TCRdb's table has in-frame clones only and misses some. The sample lists about 230,000 clones, about 83% occurring once. Sequencing was performed on PBMCs. Source of these receptors: a human donor in good health. Both conserved end residues are part of each CDR3. The D gene is left open where the match is weak. Part of the rows lack a size; the others show once, few, many or a class for expanded clones.

cdr3_length,v_call,clone_size,d_call,j_call,cdr3_nt,cdr3_aa
18,TRBV4-1,NA,TRBD2,TRBJ2-7,TGCGCCAGCAGCAAGGGACTAGCGGGGGCCACCCACTCCTACGAGCAGTACTTC,CASSKGLAGATHSYEQYF
15,TRBV27,NA,NA,TRBJ1-5,TGTGCCAGCAGTCCCTTAGGAGGGAGCAATCAGCCCCAGCATTTT,CASSPLGGSNQPQHF
15,TRBV5-1,NA,NA,TRBJ2-1,TGCGCCAGCAGCTTGGTACTAGGCACAGTCAATGAGCAGTTCTTC,CASSLVLGTVNEQFF
14,TRBV7-3,NA,NA,TRBJ2-1,TGTGCCAGCAGCTTAGGGTCTCCGGGCAATGAGCAGTTCTTC,CASSLGSPGNEQFF
15,TRBV6-1,NA,TRBD1,TRBJ1-2,TGTGCCAGCAGTGGGCTAGGACAGGGAAAGAATGGCTACACCTTC,CASSGLGQGKNGYTF
14,TRBV2,NA,TRBD2,TRBJ2-1,TGTGCCAGCAGTACGGCGGGACTAGCGATTGAGCAGTTCTTC,CASSTAGLAIEQFF
12,TRBV29-1,NA,NA,TRBJ2-7,TGCAGCGTTGAACTACTAGATAACGAGCAGTACTTC,CSVELLDNEQYF
14,TRBV7-2,NA,TRBD1,TRBJ1-2,TGTGCCAGCAGTCCTGGGACAGGGGGCTATGGCTACACCTTC,CASSPGTGGYGYTF
15,TRBV4-3,NA,NA,TRBJ2-7,TGCGCCAGCAGCCAAGGGAGGGGCGATCCCTACGAGCAGTACTTC,CASSQGRGDPYEQYF
16,TRBV21-1,once,NA,TRBJ2-6,TGTGCCAGCAGCAAAGTAGCGGGGACTGGGGCCAACGTCCTGACTTTC,CASSKVAGTGANVLTF
18,TRBV4-1,NA,TRBD2,TRBJ2-7,TGCGCCAGCAGCCAAGAAACGAGGACTAGCGGCCTTAGGTACGAGCAGTACTTC,CASSQETRTSGLRYEQYF
16,TRBV28,NA,TRBD1,TRBJ2-7,TGTGCCAGCAGCTCAGCAGTGACAGGGCTCCTCCACGAGCAGTACTTC,CASSSAVTGLLHEQYF
13,TRBV6-1,once,NA,TRBJ2-7,TGTGCCAGCAGTGAAGCGCTTAGAAACGAGCAGTACTTC,CASSEALRNEQYF
15,TRBV4-3,NA,NA,TRBJ2-2,TGCGCCAGCAGCCAAGAAGGGGAGGTGGTCGGGGAGCTGTTTTTT,CASSQEGEVVGELFF
17,TRBV19,NA,NA,TRBJ2-2,TGTGCCAGTAAATCTTGGTCGGGGGGCCCGTACACCGGGGAGCTGTTTTTT,CASKSWSGGPYTGELFF
15,TRBV18,NA,NA,TRBJ1-1,TGTGCCAGCTCACCACCACGGGGGATGAACACTGAAGCTTTCTTT,CASSPPRGMNTEAFF
16,TRBV5-4,NA,NA,TRBJ2-4,TGTGCCAGCAGCTCGGCCGACCAGGCATCAAAAAACATTCAGTACTTC,CASSSADQASKNIQYF
13,TRBV7-9,NA,TRBD2,TRBJ2-7,TGTGCCAGCAGAGCGGGAGGGCCTAAAGAGCAGTACTTC,CASRAGGPKEQYF
14,TRBV6-5,NA,NA,TRBJ2-3,TGTGCCAGCAGTTACGGCGGGATCACAGATACGCAGTATTTT,CASSYGGITDTQYF
15,TRBV5-6,once,NA,TRBJ2-1,TGTGCCAGCAGCTTGGACTCGAGATATTACAATGAGCAGTTCTTC,CASSLDSRYYNEQFF
15,TRBV29-1,NA,TRBD2,TRBJ2-1,TGCAGCGTCGAGGGACTAGCGACAATTTACAATGAGCAGTTCTTC,CSVEGLATIYNEQFF
17,TRBV5-6,once,TRBD2,TRBJ2-1,TGTGCCAGCAGCTTGGACGCGGGCGGGAGCTCCTACAATGAGCAGTTCTTC,CASSLDAGGSSYNEQFF
14,TRBV28,NA,NA,TRBJ2-3,TGTGCCAGCAAGCAAGCGCCTAGCACAGATACGCAGTATTTT,CASKQAPSTDTQYF
17,TRBV4-2,NA,NA,TRBJ2-1,TGTGCCAGCAGCCAAGATTGGGGGGATTTCCTAGGCAATGAGCAGTTCTTC,CASSQDWGDFLGNEQFF
16,TRBV19,NA,TRBD1,TRBJ2-5,TGTGCCAGTAGTCTTACATACTCGAGGACAGGGATTGACCAGTACTTC,CASSLTYSRTGIDQYF
17,TRBV2,once,NA,TRBJ1-2,TGTGCCAGCACCCGGAGCATGGGTACAGGGATCTTTTATGGCTACACCTTC,CASTRSMGTGIFYGYTF
14,TRBV18,NA,NA,TRBJ2-3,TGTGCCAGCTCACCATTAGAGTACACAGATACGCAGTATTTT,CASSPLEYTDTQYF
15,TRBV18,NA,TRBD2,TRBJ2-7,TGTGCCAGCTCCCTCGGGCTAGCGGGGAATGGGGAGCAGTACTTC,CASSLGLAGNGEQYF
11,TRBV6-6,few,TRBD2,TRBJ2-7,TGTGCCAGCACTGCTAGCGGGAGGGAGTACTTC,CASTASGREYF
18,TRBV28,NA,TRBD2,TRBJ2-7,TGTGCCAGCACCAGAGCCGGGACAGGCTCTAGCGGGAGTCGGGAGCAGTACTTC,CASTRAGTGSSGSREQYF
16,TRBV11-2,NA,TRBD2,TRBJ2-3,TGTGCCAGCAGACCTCCTAGCGGGAGGAACCCAGATACGCAGTATTTT,CASRPPSGRNPDTQYF
15,TRBV18,NA,TRBD1,TRBJ1-1,TGTGCCAGCTCACCCTCGGGACAGGGGGCCGGCGGGGCTTTCTTT,CASSPSGQGAGGAFF
14,TRBV6-5,NA,NA,TRBJ2-7,TGTGCCAGCAGTTTAGACTCGGGGGTCTACGAGCAGTACTTC,CASSLDSGVYEQYF